The source of this T cell receptor (beta chain) is a study of blood T cell repertoires in COVID-19. This table comes from immunoSEQ multiplex PCR, and its TCRdb copy is limited to in-frame clones, with some not included. The table shows some 190,000 clones, with approximately 90% occurring only once. CDR1 and CDR2 from the germline V gene are SGHTA and FQGTGA. Germline trimming cut 5 bases from V and 3 bases from J; bases unmatched to any gene: 2. The CDR3 spans 13 residues. J is TRBJ2-7 and V is TRBV7-3, with 9 nucleotides matching TRBD1. The sequence came from a woman aged 35 to 49 who had recovered from COVID-19. The specimen was peripheral blood. DNA for the CDR3: TGTGCCAGCAGCCGGGGACAGGGCTACGAGCAGTACTTC. This sequence encodes CASSRGQGYEQYF.